This TCR beta chain was recovered during a study of regulatory T cells in long-lasting Graves disease (dated by TCRdb to the early 2020s). Turning to the overall study: Patients with newly diagnosed Graves' disease had been on antithyroid drugs for under 3 months. This study used TCR sequencing and RNA sequencing of peripheral blood to compare persistent Graves' disease patients against newly diagnosed Graves' disease patients. The study was conducted in China and was registered as a clinical trial. A total of approximately 35 samples underwent TCR sequencing: around 13 from persistent and around 20 from newly diagnosed Graves' disease patients. The research as a whole found: Compared with newly diagnosed patients, patients with persistent Graves' disease had lower TCR Shannon entropy and fewer highly expanded clones, which suggests clonal expansion. The authors acknowledged the small sample size as a limitation that may reduce accuracy. More public clonotypes were shared among persistent patients (around 3,000) than among newly diagnosed patients (roughly 1,000). TRBV28, TRBJ1-2 and TRBJ2-5 were preferentially used in persistent disease, while TRBV20-1 and TRBJ2-1 were favored in newly diagnosed disease. The study examined only peripheral blood because the primary lesion, thyroid tissue, could not be accessed. Only the TCR beta chain was sequenced and analyzed.

A distance of 17 bases separates the germline ends of V and J, which lose 5 bases and 9 bases respectively. CDR1 is given as SGHTA and CDR2 as FQGTGA, both from the germline V gene. Including the terminal cysteine and phenylalanine, the CDR3 comprises 14 residues. Only the CDR3 region is kept as DNA, spanning 42 bases read in frame from base 1. The library came from multiplex PCR. The data were produced on an Illumina HiSeq 4000. To build TCR beta libraries, CDR3 regions were amplified by Arm-PCR using iRepertoire HTBI primers. Before sequencing, the PCR products went through gel purification. On the authors' methods: Gene usage analysis of CDR3 amino acid clonotypes used the 62 TRBV and about 13 TRBJ segments found across samples. COPE and FqMerger were used to merge the filtered high-quality paired reads into contigs. BLAST was used to align contigs to IMGT TRBV, TRBD and TRBJ reference genes, and CDR3 was defined according to IMGT. Any clonotype with a frequency above 0.1% was classified as a highly expanded clone. Shannon entropy was used to measure repertoire diversity, and the Gini coefficient was used to measure V-J evenness. Public clonotypes were defined as clonotypes shared by more than one individual. TCRdb reworked the public reads: Q25 trimming with fastp, MiXCR clone assembly, productive beta chains retained. Rows are unified per CDR3 protein, each entry keeping the most common DNA and genes. The V and J calls follow TCRdb's processing rather than the paper's. This sample comprises approximately 480,000 distinct CDR3 sequences, 15% to 20% of them detected only once. The ten largest clones take up less than 15% of the sample.

The intended sense of this specimen's time point label: newly diagnosed GD, antithyroid drugs for less than 3 months. For both TCR sequencing and RNA sequencing, RNA was extracted from PBMCs in TRIzol. Graves' disease was diagnosed according to American Thyroid Association guidelines. Patients were recruited from an endocrinology department in Xi'an, China. Each patient gave about 10 milliliters of peripheral blood, collected in an EDTA anticoagulant tube. Ficoll Paque Plus density gradient separation was used to isolate PBMCs, and no further T cell sorting was performed. An Agilent 2100 Bioanalyzer and agarose gel were used to check RNA quality, and a NanoDrop 2000 was used to measure RNA concentration. To note about this clonotype: Its antigen is still unknown. Per-nucleotide qualities are absent, and no much larger clonotype sits a single base away.

The same sample was also used in a study of T cells in Graves' hyperthyroidism and ophthalmopathy. As described in the second report: Stable Graves' hyperthyroidism was defined as no progression to ophthalmopathy during 18 months of follow-up. Hyperthyroidism patients were newly diagnosed, with disease duration under 2 months, and aged 18 to 65 years. Any patient with an uncontrolled infection, another autoimmune disease, pregnancy or lactation was excluded. Diagnoses were based on clinical symptoms, serum thyroxine and TRAb, thyroid ultrasound and orbital computed tomography. For the first round of RT-PCR on the TCR CDR3, the HTBI primer set was used together with the Qiagen OneStep RT-PCR kit. Most expanded thyroid clonotypes (frequency above 0.001) were also found in blood, which suggests that blood repertoires may mirror thyroid immune responses. A model built on a 13 V-J signature distinguished ophthalmopathy from stable hyperthyroidism, reaching about 88% sensitivity and under 84% specificity in cross-validation and 80%/75% in testing. In validation, the model predicted progression to ophthalmopathy with roughly 70% sensitivity and less than 75% specificity, a median of approximately 6.7 months before onset. A discovery cohort of about a hundred patients, fewer than 50 with Graves' ophthalmopathy and more than 55 with stable Graves' hyperthyroidism, was used to find distinguishing TCR V-J signatures. An independent validation cohort of about 19 hyperthyroidism patients and 17 patients who later progressed to ophthalmopathy tested prospective prediction of ophthalmopathy. The 100 discovery patients were divided at random into training and test sets in a 7:3 ratio. The study also compared thyroid tissue and blood T-cell repertoires from about six Graves' hyperthyroidism patients. Once sampling was done, hyperthyroidism patients were given methimazole at a starting dose of 30 mg daily, whereas ophthalmopathy patients were given high-dose intravenous methylprednisolone. Libraries were constructed in a second round of multiplex PCR, after which size selection and purification were performed. Sequencing of the libraries was done on an Illumina HiSeq2000 using paired-end 100 bp reads. SOAPnuke was used to process the raw data, throwing out any read that contained adapters or uncalled bases, had a mean Phred below 15, or lacked an exact constant-primer or identifier match. High-quality paired reads were merged using COPE v1.2.5, and each unique nucleotide sequence was defined as a clonotype. MiTCR v1.1 was used to align clonotypes to the IMGT TRBV, TRBD and TRBJ reference segments. The analysis included only V-J combinations with a frequency above 0.0001, which together covered around 99% of the repertoires. A TCS score was defined as the ratio of F50 (clonal expansion) to E x V (chaos), with BLOSUM62-based TCRdist applied between CDR3 peptides within each V-J. Welch's t-statistics and random forest reduced fewer than 600 V-J features to under 15, which were used in a naive Bayes classifier (R e1071). Sample size was not statistically predetermined, and investigators were not blinded to group allocation. According to the paper, TCR Vbeta CDR3 sequencing was carried out on 135 peripheral blood samples, which came from 40 to 45 ophthalmopathy, 80 or so hyperthyroidism and approximately 17 progressor patients.

The chain employs TRBV7-3 and TRBJ2-1; the D gene cannot be resolved beyond TRBD1 or TRBD2, each matching 5 bases. This TCR derives from a man aged 35-49 years with Graves disease. Donor details come from another sample of the same person, matched by shared clones. This specimen consisted of peripheral blood mononuclear cells (PBMCs), obtained at new diagnosis, from a patient treated with antithyroid drugs. The DNA sequence reads TGTGCCAGCAGCCCCGGGGCGGAAATGGGTGAGCAGTTCTTC. It specifies CASSPGAEMGEQFF. The full variable domain, with segments outside the CDR3 supplied by the reference TRBV7-3 and TRBJ2-1 proteins, appears as GAGVSQTPSNKVTEKGKYVELRCDPISGHTALYWYRQSLGQGPEFLIYFQGTGAADDSGLPNDRFFAVRPEGSVSTLKIQRTERGDSAVYLCASSPGAEMGEQFFGPGTRLTVL.